This T cell receptor beta chain is drawn from a study of T cell changes during pregnancy in multiple sclerosis. TCRdb's copy holds only in-frame clones and misses some; the assay was immunoSEQ multiplex PCR. The sample has under 80,000 clones, over 75% seen once; the top ten hold approximately 1.8%. The sample here was peripheral blood, taken in the first trimester of pregnancy. This clonotype originated in a female donor with multiple sclerosis, enrolled in a pregnancy study.

The chain's CDR3 is CASSPPQGAIPYEQYF. CDR3 nucleotide sequence: TGTGCCAGCTCACCACCACAGGGGGCTATTCCCTACGAGCAGTACTTC. This sequence joins TRBV18 and TRBJ2-7; 9 positions match TRBD1. V shed 0 bases and J 2 bases; nucleotides not matched to a gene: 5. Germline-derived CDR1 and CDR2 are KGHSH and LQKENI. The CDR3 sequence is 16 residues long.